Listed below are T cell receptor beta chains from one sample, sequenced in a study of shared clonotypes between healthy human individuals. Assay: immunoSEQ multiplex PCR; the TCRdb copy retains only in-frame clones and omits some. This sample has 2 million to 2.5 million clones, with around 95% found just once. Sequenced: naive CD4+ T cells sorted from blood. These receptors were taken from a man aged 18 to 29 in good health. Each CDR3 is given with its conserved first and last residue. The D gene is left open where the match is weak. Size values are once, few and many counts, or a class for expanded clones, and some rows have none.

size | J | D | V | CDR3 | DNA
NA | TRBJ2-4 | TRBD2 | TRBV5-1 | CASSLAGTGVGLAGGPKNIQYF | TGCGCCAGCAGCTTGGCCGGGACAGGGGTTGGACTAGCGGGAGGGCCAAAAAACATTCAGTACTTC
NA | TRBJ2-1 | NA | TRBV5-1 | CASSRHEGNEQFF | TGCGCCAGCAGCCGCCACGAGGGCAATGAGCAGTTCTTC
once | TRBJ2-5 | NA | TRBV2 | CASSPNGLYQETQYF | TGTGCCAGCAGCCCGAACGGACTGTACCAAGAGACCCAGTACTTC
NA | TRBJ1-1 | TRBD1 | TRBV2 | CASSEQGGNTEAFF | TGTGCCAGCAGTGAGCAGGGGGGGAACACTGAAGCTTTCTTT
NA | TRBJ1-6 | NA | TRBV14 | CASSQDHGLTPLHF | TGTGCCAGCAGCCAAGATCACGGGTTAACACCCCTCCACTTT
NA | TRBJ2-1 | NA | TRBV5-1 | CASGGAREQFF | TGCGCCAGCGGGGGGGCGCGGGAGCAGTTCTTC
NA | TRBJ2-7 | NA | TRBV30 | CAWSSEGPYEQYF | TGTGCCTGGAGTTCGGAGGGACCCTACGAGCAGTACTTC
NA | TRBJ2-3 | NA | TRBV5-1 | CASSLGASVKDTQYF | TGCGCCAGCAGCTTGGGGGCTTCTGTGAAAGATACGCAGTATTTT
NA | TRBJ2-7 | TRBD2 | TRBV7-8 | CASSRSGSSTYEQYF | TGTGCCAGCAGCCGAAGCGGGAGTTCCACCTACGAGCAGTACTTC
NA | TRBJ1-6 | NA | TRBV28 | CASSGAGRYNSPLHF | TGTGCCAGCAGCGGCGCGGGCCGCTATAATTCACCCCTCCACTTT
once | TRBJ1-4 | TRBD1 | TRBV30 | CACDDRVRNEKLFF | TGTGCCTGCGACGACAGGGTCAGAAATGAAAAACTGTTTTTT
NA | TRBJ2-3 | NA | TRBV2 | CASSPSTDTQYF | TGTGCCAGCAGCCCGAGCACAGATACGCAGTATTTT
NA | TRBJ2-7 | NA | TRBV5-3 | CARSRKFPGKGNEQYF | TGTGCCAGAAGCAGGAAATTCCCGGGGAAGGGCAACGAGCAGTACTTC
NA | TRBJ1-5 | NA | TRBV7-9 | CASSPGGGNQPQHF | TGTGCCAGCAGCCCAGGAGGGGGTAATCAGCCCCAGCATTTT
NA | TRBJ1-5 | TRBD1 | TRBV18 | CASSEAGGSNQPQHF | TGTGCCAGCTCGGAAGCAGGGGGTAGCAATCAGCCCCAGCATTTT
NA | TRBJ2-1 | NA | TRBV19 | CASSQRVLGGPGNEQFF | TGTGCCAGTAGTCAAAGGGTTCTGGGGGGGCCGGGTAATGAGCAGTTCTTC
NA | TRBJ1-1 | NA | TRBV7-9 | CASSRLKDTEAFF | TGTGCCAGCAGTCGTCTAAAGGACACTGAAGCTTTCTTT
NA | TRBJ2-7 | TRBD2 | TRBV10-3 | CAITGLADSYEQYF | TGTGCCATCACGGGACTAGCGGACTCCTACGAGCAGTACTTC
once | TRBJ1-2 | NA | TRBV19 | CASSIGDKTSGGYTF | TGTGCCAGTAGTATAGGGGACAAAACCTCGGGCGGCTACACCTTC
NA | TRBJ2-1 | TRBD2 | TRBV11-3 | CASSAGSGVSEQFF | TGTGCCAGCAGCGCGGGAAGCGGGGTCTCTGAGCAGTTCTTC
NA | TRBJ2-3 | NA | TRBV23-1 | CASSQADSPSTDTQYF | TGCGCCAGCAGTCAAGCGGACAGTCCGAGCACAGATACGCAGTATTTT
NA | TRBJ2-3 | TRBD2 | TRBV30 | CAWSVGLAGGADTQYF | TGTGCCTGGAGTGTAGGACTAGCGGGAGGGGCAGATACGCAGTATTTT
once | TRBJ2-5 | TRBD2 | TRBV2 | CASSRTSGGLGTQYF | TGTGCCAGCAGTCGGACTAGCGGGGGGCTTGGGACCCAGTACTTC
NA | TRBJ1-2 | NA | TRBV28 | CASSYLKAYGYTF | TGTGCCAGCAGTTACTTGAAGGCCTATGGCTACACCTTC
NA | TRBJ2-5 | TRBD1 | TRBV6-6 | CASRGGQGNLETQYF | TGTGCCAGCAGAGGGGGACAGGGTAATTTGGAGACCCAGTACTTC
NA | TRBJ2-5 | NA | TRBV2 | CASSWNYQETQYF | TGTGCCAGCAGTTGGAACTACCAAGAGACCCAGTACTTC
NA | TRBJ2-1 | TRBD2 | TRBV2 | CASSGGRAGNEQFF | TGTGCCAGCAGTGGCGGGAGGGCTGGCAATGAGCAGTTCTTC
NA | TRBJ1-6 | NA | TRBV6-1 | CASSSRDSNSPLHF | TGTGCCAGCAGTAGCAGGGATTCTAATTCACCCCTCCACTTT
NA | TRBJ2-3 | TRBD2 | TRBV10-3 | CAICGGAGSDTQYF | TGTGCCATTTGCGGGGGGGCCGGCTCAGATACGCAGTATTTT
NA | TRBJ2-5 | NA | TRBV5-4 | CASSFGSQETQYF | TGTGCCAGCAGCTTCGGCTCCCAAGAGACCCAGTACTTC
NA | TRBJ1-4 | NA | TRBV5-6 | CASSLGGSGEKLFF | TGTGCCAGCAGCTTGGGAGGGTCTGGTGAAAAACTGTTTTTT
once | TRBJ1-2 | NA | TRBV5-1 | CASSLEGGRGYTF | TGCGCCAGCAGCTTGGAGGGGGGAAGAGGCTACACCTTC
NA | TRBJ2-7 | NA | TRBV27 | CASSLWGRNEQYF | TGTGCCAGCAGTTTATGGGGGAGAAACGAGCAGTACTTC
NA | TRBJ1-1 | TRBD1 | TRBV5-4 | CASSPSTGTNTEAFF | TGTGCCAGCAGCCCGTCGACAGGGACGAACACTGAAGCTTTCTTT
NA | TRBJ2-7 | NA | TRBV6-5 | CASSSPGTSYEQYF | TGTGCCAGCAGTTCCCCTGGGACATCCTACGAGCAGTACTTC
NA | TRBJ1-6 | NA | TRBV25-1 | CASARTIAYNSPLHF | TGTGCCAGCGCGAGGACTATCGCCTATAATTCACCCCTCCACTTT